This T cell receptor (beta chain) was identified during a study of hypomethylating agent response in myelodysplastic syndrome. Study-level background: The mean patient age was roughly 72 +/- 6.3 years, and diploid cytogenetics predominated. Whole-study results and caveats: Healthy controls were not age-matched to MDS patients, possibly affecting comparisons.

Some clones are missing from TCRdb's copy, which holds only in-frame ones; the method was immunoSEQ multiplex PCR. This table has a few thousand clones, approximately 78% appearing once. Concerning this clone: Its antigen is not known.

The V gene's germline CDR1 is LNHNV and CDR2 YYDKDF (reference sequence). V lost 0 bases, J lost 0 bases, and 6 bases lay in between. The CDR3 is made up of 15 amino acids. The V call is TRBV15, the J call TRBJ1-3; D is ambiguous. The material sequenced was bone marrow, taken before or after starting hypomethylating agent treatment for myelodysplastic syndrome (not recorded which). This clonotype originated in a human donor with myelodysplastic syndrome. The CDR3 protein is CATSRDRASGNTIYF. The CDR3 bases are TGTGCCACCAGCAGAGATCGGGCCTCTGGAAACACCATATATTTT.